What follows are 3 T cell receptor beta chains derived from one specimen sequenced in a study of regulatory T cells in long-lasting Graves disease. The time point is: newly diagnosed GD, antithyroid drugs for less than 3 months. The authors made the TCR library using RNA they extracted from PBMCs. Through Arm-PCR of CDR3 regions and iRepertoire HTBI primers, TCR beta libraries were built. Each CDR3 protein gets one entry after TCRdb re-called the multiplex PCR reads with MiXCR. The sample lists 350,000 to 450,000 distinct CDR3 sequences, 15% occurring once. The same sample was also used in a study of T cells in Graves' hyperthyroidism and ophthalmopathy.

The sample consisted of peripheral blood mononuclear cells (PBMCs), taken at new diagnosis, from a patient treated with antithyroid drugs. The origin of the receptors is a woman in her 30s with Graves disease.

This clonotype was observed a few times. This rearrangement joins TRBV27 to TRBJ1-2; a weak D match, TRBD1 (5 bases). From germline, CDR1 is MNHEY and CDR2 SMNVEV (reference sequence). This CDR3 spans 15 amino acids. Trimming pared 0 bases from V and 4 bases from J, leaving 12 bases between. The CDR3 loop reads CASSLSEGRGYGYTF. The CDR3, as DNA: TGTGCCAGCAGTTTATCAGAGGGGCGAGGCTATGGCTACACCTTC.

This chain links TRBV5-6 with TRBJ1-3, with D possibly matching TRBD1 (6 bases). CDR3 length equals 16 residues. CDR1 is SGHDT and CDR2 is YYEEEE in the germline V gene. The V gene lost 4 bases and the J gene lost 4 bases, with 18 bases spanning the gap. The CDR3 sequence is CASSRTPDSSGNTIYF. DNA for the CDR3: TGTGCCAGCAGCCGAACTCCGGACAGTTCGGGAAACACCATATATTTT.

Ten or more counts support this clonotype. J is TRBJ2-5 and V is TRBV20-1; 9 bases align to TRBD2. The J segment lost 7 bases and the V segment lost 5 bases, leaving 5 bases of the junction unmatched. The V gene's germline CDR1 is DFQATT and CDR2 SNEGSKA (reference sequence). The CDR3 runs 12 residues. CDR3 DNA: TGCAGTGCTGGGACTAGCAAGATGACCCAGTACTTC. It is translated as CSAGTSKMTQYF.